These T cell receptor beta chains were read from a single sample in a study of molecular identifiers for immune sequencing clone quantification. MiXCR, applied by TCRdb to the PCR reads, yields one record per CDR3 protein. Of more than 550,000 distinct CDR3 sequences detected, 25% appear once; the ten largest clones hold approximately 0.75%. The sample consisted of naive CD8+ T cells from blood, with Jurkat cell RNA spiked in. The receptors stem from a human donor in good health. Some libraries in this study had Jurkat cell RNA spiked in. Both conserved end residues are part of each CDR3. The D gene is left open where the match is weak. Size tells how often a clone was seen (once, few, many) or the class of an expanded clone, and some rows leave it out.

>TRBV7-9|-|TRBJ2-1|-|17
CASSLGGTALPHNEQFF
TGTGCCAGCAGCTTAGGTGGTACAGCATTACCTCACAATGAGCAGTTCTTC
>TRBV7-9|TRBD2|TRBJ2-3|many|14
CASSQRVAGVQPYF
TGTGCCAGCAGCCAGCGAGTAGCGGGGGTACAGCCGTATTTT
>TRBV13|TRBD2|TRBJ2-3|-|17
CASSSVRLAGSTDTQYF
TGTGCCAGCAGCTCGGTGAGACTAGCGGGATCCACAGATACGCAGTATTTT
>TRBV7-2|TRBD2|TRBJ2-3|-|16
CASSSTSGSGADTQYF
TGTGCCAGCAGCTCAACTAGCGGGAGCGGAGCAGATACGCAGTATTTT
>TRBV7-9|TRBD2|TRBJ2-3|many|15
CASSSSSGGSDTQYF
TGTGCCAGCAGCTCTTCTAGCGGGGGGTCAGATACGCAGTATTTT
>TRBV12-3/TRBV12-4|TRBD2|TRBJ2-5|many|16
CASSFIRLAGPETQYF
TGTGCCAGCAGTTTTATAAGGCTAGCGGGGCCAGAGACCCAGTACTTC
>TRBV27|-|TRBJ1-5|-|18
CASSLFWSEGTGTDTQHF
TGTGCCAGCAGTTTATTCTGGAGCGAGGGGACTGGCACAGATACGCAGCATTTT
>TRBV4-3|TRBD1|TRBJ1-6|many|15
CASSQEGQGNSPLHF
TGCGCCAGCAGCCAGGAGGGACAGGGAAATTCACCCCTCCACTTT
>TRBV27|TRBD1|TRBJ2-2|-|14
CASSLGDSTGELFF
TGTGCCAGCAGTTTGGGGGACAGCACCGGGGAGCTGTTTTTT
>TRBV4-3|TRBD1|TRBJ1-6|-|16
CTSSQDLGTGNSPLHF
TGCACCAGCAGCCAAGATCTAGGGACAGGGAATTCACCCCTCCACTTT
>TRBV11-2|TRBD1|TRBJ1-2|-|15
CASSIGTGGLYGYTF
TGTGCCAGCAGCATAGGGACAGGGGGGCTCTATGGCTACACCTTC
>TRBV27|TRBD2|TRBJ2-1|-|15
CASSLEREGLDEQFF
TGTGCCAGCAGTTTAGAGCGGGAGGGCCTTGATGAGCAGTTCTTC
>TRBV10-3|TRBD1|TRBJ1-3|-|14
CAIKDRDSGNTIYF
TGTGCCATCAAGGACAGGGACTCTGGAAACACCATATATTTT
>TRBV5-1|-|TRBJ1-4|-|15
CASSSWDTTNEKLFF
TGCGCCAGCAGCTCGTGGGACACAACTAATGAAAAACTGTTTTTT
>TRBV2|-|TRBJ2-1|many|15
CASCPGASLNNEQFF
TGTGCCAGTTGTCCGGGGGCGAGTTTGAACAATGAGCAGTTCTTC
>TRBV20-1|TRBD2|TRBJ2-7|-|17
CSAIPGLAGILSYKQYF
TGCAGTGCCATTCCGGGACTAGCGGGAATTCTCTCCTACAAGCAGTACTTC
>TRBV20-1|TRBD1|TRBJ2-7|many|12
CSAIDRGYEQYF
TGCAGTGCCATTGACAGGGGATACGAGCAGTACTTC
>TRBV20-1|-|TRBJ2-7|few|15
CSARGTSRGPYEQYF
TGCAGTGCTAGGGGAACTAGCAGGGGACCTTACGAGCAGTACTTC
>TRBV6-5|-|TRBJ2-7|-|14
CASSIGTPYYEQYF
TGTGCCAGCAGTATTGGGACACCGTACTACGAGCAGTACTTC
>TRBV19|TRBD1|TRBJ1-1|-|17
CASSIIGQGQLDTEAFF
TGTGCCAGTAGTATAATTGGACAGGGCCAATTAGACACTGAAGCTTTCTTT
>TRBV7-2|-|TRBJ2-3|many|14
CASNPGLHTDTQYF
TGTGCCAGCAATCCAGGACTGCACACAGATACGCAGTATTTT
>TRBV4-3|TRBD2|TRBJ2-7|many|14
CASSHGGGAYEQYF
TGCGCCAGCAGCCACGGCGGGGGGGCCTACGAGCAGTACTTC
>TRBV12-3/TRBV12-4|TRBD2|TRBJ2-5|-|16
CASSLVGSGVQETQYF
TGTGCCAGCAGTTTAGTTGGTAGCGGGGTACAAGAGACCCAGTACTTC
>TRBV2|-|TRBJ2-2|many|13
CASSYTVTGELFF
TGTGCCAGCAGTTACACGGTCACCGGGGAGCTGTTTTTT
>TRBV10-3|-|TRBJ1-4|many|15
CAISDSGGPGEKLFF
TGTGCCATCAGTGACTCAGGAGGGCCGGGTGAAAAACTGTTTTTT
>TRBV5-1|-|TRBJ2-7|many|14
CASSGEDRYYEQYF
TGCGCCAGCAGCGGAGAGGACAGATACTACGAGCAGTACTTC
>TRBV9|TRBD2|TRBJ2-3|few|16
CASSVSSGGPVDTQYF
TGTGCCAGCAGCGTAAGTAGCGGGGGGCCGGTAGATACGCAGTATTTT
>TRBV18|-|TRBJ1-4|few|14
CASSPPIGSRKLFF
TGTGCCAGCTCACCACCGATAGGGTCGCGAAAACTGTTTTTT
>TRBV6-5|-|TRBJ1-4|few|17
CASSYSLLGATNEKLFF
TGTGCCAGCAGTTACTCGCTACTCGGCGCAACTAATGAAAAACTGTTTTTT
>TRBV7-9|-|TRBJ2-7|few|13
CASSLFPEYEQYF
TGTGCCAGCAGCTTGTTCCCGGAATACGAGCAGTACTTC
>TRBV30|-|TRBJ2-7|few|13
CAWTTGSSYEQYF
TGTGCCTGGACGACAGGAAGCTCCTACGAGCAGTACTTC
>TRBV12-5|-|TRBJ1-5|many|14
CASAPGGINQPQHF
TGTGCTAGTGCTCCCGGGGGGATCAATCAGCCCCAGCATTTT
>TRBV7-4|TRBD2|TRBJ2-3|few|20
CASSSSQWASGSPSTDTQYF
TGTGCCAGCAGCTCAAGCCAATGGGCTAGCGGGAGTCCTAGCACAGATACGCAGTATTTT
>TRBV27|-|TRBJ1-5|few|14
CASRPLGQNQPQHF
TGTGCCAGCCGCCCCCTCGGACAGAATCAGCCCCAGCATTTT
>TRBV6-1|-|TRBJ1-5|many|15
CASSPLAGGNQPQHF
TGTGCCAGCAGTCCGCTTGCAGGGGGCAATCAGCCCCAGCATTTT
>TRBV27|-|TRBJ1-1|many|13
CASSTTQSTEAFF
TGTGCCAGCAGTACCACACAGAGCACTGAAGCTTTCTTT
>TRBV29-1|-|TRBJ1-2|many|11
CSVVWGDGYTF
TGCAGCGTTGTATGGGGAGATGGCTACACCTTC
>TRBV2|-|TRBJ2-5|-|13
CASSDVPGETQYF
TGTGCCAGCAGTGACGTCCCCGGGGAGACCCAGTACTTC
>TRBV28|-|TRBJ1-5|many|14
CASSLHRRNQPQHF
TGTGCCAGCAGCTTACACCGGAGAAATCAGCCCCAGCATTTT
>TRBV11-2|-|TRBJ1-1|-|14
CASSLVGSDTEAFF
TGTGCCAGCAGCTTAGTAGGGAGTGACACTGAAGCTTTCTTT
>TRBV20-1|-|TRBJ2-3|-|15
CSARQGPTSTDTQYF
TGCAGTGCTAGACAGGGGCCAACTAGCACAGATACGCAGTATTTT
>TRBV6-6|-|TRBJ2-3|few|16
CASSYGGGLSTDTQYF
TGTGCCAGCAGTTACGGTGGGGGGCTTAGCACAGATACGCAGTATTTT